There are a few counts of the clone carrying this T cell receptor beta chain. The CDR3 has 13 amino acids. The V gene lost 0 bases and the J gene lost 9 bases, with 9 bases spanning the gap. CDR1 and CDR2 (germline): SGHVS, FNYEAQ. These data come from a study of T-cell memory formation after mild COVID-19. TCRdb independently ran MiXCR on the 5' RACE reads; one entry per CDR3 protein. The profile shows about 84,000 distinct CDR3 sequences, approximately 15% of them singletons. The sequence was collected from an adult woman who had mild COVID-19 (a few samples of this study predate the infection). Cell type and time point are not known. The sequenced sample consisted of PBMCs or a T cell subset sorted from them (not recorded which). This rearrangement joins TRBV7-6 to TRBJ2-1; D uncertain. The CDR3 here is CASSLAFWGEQFF. The CDR3 nucleotides are TGTGCCAGCAGCTTAGCCTTCTGGGGTGAGCAGTTCTTC.